This record concerns one TCR beta chain sequence. The antigen remains undetermined. This entry is derived from a study of beta chain features in type 1 diabetes. Purity above 95% was achieved in all sorted populations. Expressed TCRB transcripts were sequenced because the entire RNA isolate underwent reverse transcription. The table came from immunoSEQ multiplex PCR; TCRdb's copy has only in-frame clones and leaves some out. The sample has about 270,000 clones; approximately 14% are singletons. General observations from the study: Patients with Type 1 diabetes showed moderately but significantly shorter TCRB CDR3s in all four CD4+ subsets. It was not settled here whether HLA type affects TCRB rearrangement.

The length of the CDR3 is 19 residues. Losses at the gene ends were 3 bases for V and 0 bases for J; bases not matched to a gene: 14. The V gene's germline CDR1 is SEHNR and CDR2 FQNEAQ (reference sequence). The receptor comes from a woman aged 40 to 49 in good health. This sequence joins TRBV7-9 and TRBJ2-7; 10 bases match TRBD2. Sequencing was done on a sample of naive CD4+ T cells from blood. The CDR3: CASSFPPPSSGGDSYEQYF. In DNA form, the CDR3 reads TGTGCCAGCAGCTTTCCCCCACCCTCAAGCGGGGGGGACTCCTACGAGCAGTACTTC.